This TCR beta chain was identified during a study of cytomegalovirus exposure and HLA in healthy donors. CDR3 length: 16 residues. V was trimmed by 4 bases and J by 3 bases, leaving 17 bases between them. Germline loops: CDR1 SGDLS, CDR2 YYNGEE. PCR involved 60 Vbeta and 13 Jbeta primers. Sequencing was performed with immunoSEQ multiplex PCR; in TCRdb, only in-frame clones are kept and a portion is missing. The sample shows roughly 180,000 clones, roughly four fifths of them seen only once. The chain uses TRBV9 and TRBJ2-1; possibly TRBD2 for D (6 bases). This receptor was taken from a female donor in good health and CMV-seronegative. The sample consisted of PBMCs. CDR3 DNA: TGTGCCAGCAGCCCCCCCCCGGGACTGTTCTACAATGAGCAGTTCTTC. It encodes CASSPPPGLFYNEQFF. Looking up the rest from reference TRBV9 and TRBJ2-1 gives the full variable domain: DSGVTQTPKHLITATGQRVTLRCSPRSGDLSVYWYQQSLDQGLQFLIQYYNGEERAKGNILERFSAQQFPDLHSELNLSSLELGDSALYFCASSPPPGLFYNEQFFGPGTRLTVL.